These 15 T cell receptor beta chains were sequenced from one sample in a study of blood T cell repertoires in COVID-19. Profiled with immunoSEQ multiplex PCR; TCRdb holds only in-frame clones, not every one. This table holds under 200,000 clones, about four fifths found once. The sequenced sample was peripheral blood. These receptors were taken from a woman at least 80 years old with COVID-19, enrolled during active disease.

This clone was counted only a few times. The rearrangement uses TRBV4-1 and TRBJ1-6; D gene ambiguous. In germline, CDR1 is MGHRA, CDR2 YSYEKL. The CDR3 consists of 17 residues. The V end was cut by 1 base, the J end by 2 bases, with 12 bases between. Here the CDR3 DNA reads TGCGCCAGCAGCCAAGCGATCCCGGGGACCTATAATTCACCCCTCCACTTT. Encoded protein: CASSQAIPGTYNSPLHF.

J is TRBJ1-2 and V is TRBV5-8; TRBD1 matches 7 bases. Germline V CDR1 and CDR2: SGHTS, YDEGEE. Unmatched junction bases numbered 18, after V lost 6 bases and J lost 4 bases. CDR3 size: 17 residues. The CDR3 bases are TGTGCCAGCAAAACTACCCGGGACAGCCCACTTGGCTATGGCTACACCTTC. Its translation: CASKTTRDSPLGYGYTF.

This sequence joins TRBV18 and TRBJ2-7, with 7 nucleotides matching TRBD1. Germline V CDR1 and CDR2: KGHSH, LQKENI. The CDR3 spans 15 residues. Losses at the gene ends were 6 bases for V and 1 base for J; bases not matched to a gene: 9. Written as DNA, the CDR3 is TGTGCCAGCTCCCCCAGACCGGGACAGTCCTACGAGCAGTACTTC. It specifies CASSPRPGQSYEQYF.

V and J are TRBV10-3 and TRBJ1-1; D uncertain. V lost 5 bases and J 2 bases, leaving 9 bases between the germline ends. Germline V lookup: CDR1 ENHRY, CDR2 SYGVKD. CDR3 length: 13 amino acids. The CDR3 reads CAISPRVNTEAFF. DNA of the CDR3: TGTGCCATCAGTCCGCGGGTCAACACTGAAGCTTTCTTT.

This chain connects TRBV28 to TRBJ1-6; D gene ambiguous. From germline, CDR1 is MDHEN and CDR2 SYDVKM. V was cut by 10 bases and J by 6 bases, with 13 bases left in between. The CDR3 contains 13 residues. The CDR3 loop is CATLRVINSPLHF. CDR3 DNA: TGTGCCACCCTCCGGGTCATTAATTCACCCCTCCACTTT.

CDR3 bases: TGTGCCAGCAGCTTGGCGGGGCTAGCGGGAGGAGTTGAGCAGTTCTTC. Translation gives CASSLAGLAGGVEQFF. The chain employs TRBV5-4 and TRBJ2-1; TRBD2 agrees at 11 bases. Germline V gene sequence: CDR1 SGHNT, CDR2 YYREEE (reference sequence). V shed 0 bases and J 9 bases; nucleotides not matched to a gene: 8. The CDR3 length is 16 residues.

The CDR3 nucleotides are TGTGCCAGCAGCCACACACGCCAAGGGGTGAACTATGGCTACACCTTC. The encoded protein is CASSHTRQGVNYGYTF. The J gene is TRBJ1-2, the V gene TRBV6-2 or TRBV6-3, with D possibly being TRBD1 (5 bases). Trimming took off 6 bases at V and 2 bases at J, with 19 bases between the two ends. The CDR3 spans 16 residues. Germline V gene data show CDR1 as MNHEY and CDR2 as SVGEGT.

The chain has TRBV6-2 or TRBV6-3 and TRBJ1-2; 8 bases fit TRBD1. The CDR3 has 14 amino acids. CDR1 and CDR2 from the germline V gene are MNHEY and SVGEGT. J was trimmed by 6 bases and V by 2 bases; bases with no gene match: 5. The CDR3 nucleotides are TGTGCCAGCAGTTACGCAGGGGGCGCGGATGGCTACACCTTC. The encoded protein is CASSYAGGADGYTF.

For the CDR3, the DNA is TGTGCCTGGAGCCGACAGAGTTACACTGAAGCTTTCTTT. Amino acids: CAWSRQSYTEAFF. V is TRBV30 and J is TRBJ1-1, with a possible D match to TRBD1 (5 bases). The length of the CDR3 is 13 residues. V lost 3 bases to trimming and J lost 3 bases, with 11 bases between them. Germline values: CDR1 GTSNPN, CDR2 SVGIG (reference sequence).

The chain links TRBV28 to TRBJ2-4, with a weak D call TRBD1 (6 bases). The CDR3 consists of 13 residues. CDR1 is MDHEN, CDR2 SYDVKM, per germline. V was shortened by 5 bases and J by 10 bases, with 15 bases between the two germline ends. The chain's CDR3 is CASSPGQHRIQYF. The DNA of the CDR3 is TGTGCCAGCAGTCCTGGACAGCACCGAATTCAGTACTTC.

This chain links TRBV7-3 with TRBJ2-2; perhaps TRBD2 as D (6 bases). The CDR3 extends over 16 amino acids. V lost 5 bases to trimming and J lost 0 bases, with 13 bases between them. The germline V gene encodes CDR1 SGHTA and CDR2 FQGTGA. The CDR3 sequence: CASSVRSGPNTGELFF. In nucleotides, the CDR3 is TGTGCCAGCAGCGTCCGAAGCGGGCCGAACACCGGGGAGCTGTTTTTT.

This chain joins TRBV5-1 and TRBJ2-5; the D gene is possibly TRBD2 (6 bases). Germline loops: CDR1 SGHRS, CDR2 YFSETQ. There are 15 residues in the CDR3. The ends were cut back, 2 bases at V and 3 bases at J, with 14 bases in the middle. The CDR3 loop reads CASSFFSPGEETQYF. CDR3 nucleotide sequence: TGCGCCAGCAGCTTTTTTAGCCCGGGGGAAGAGACCCAGTACTTC.

The CDR3: CASSLGTGAHRDYGYTF. The DNA for the CDR3 is TGCGCCAGCAGCTTGGGGACAGGGGCCCACCGAGACTATGGCTACACCTTC. V usage is TRBV5-1 and J usage is TRBJ1-2, with TRBD1 matching over 9 bases. The CDR3 contains 17 residues. The V segment lost 0 bases and the J segment 3 bases; nucleotides outside the gene matches: 9. Germline V gene lookup returns CDR1 SGHRS and CDR2 YFSETQ.

This chain uses TRBV29-1 with TRBJ2-7; 8 bases line up with TRBD1. CDR3 size: 13 residues. Germline assignment: CDR1 SQVTM and CDR2 ANQGSEA. The trim removed 4 bases at V and 6 bases at J, leaving 8 bases unmatched. CDR3 amino acids: CSVAPGTGSEQYF. The CDR3 region has the DNA TGCAGCGTTGCCCCCGGGACAGGCTCCGAGCAGTACTTC.

The J gene is TRBJ1-1, the V gene TRBV3-1 (or the pseudogene TRBV3-2), with 8 bases lining up with TRBD1. Germline V gene sequence: CDR1 LGHDT, CDR2 YNNKEL (reference sequence). The CDR3 is made up of 16 amino acids. With V trimmed by 3 bases and J by 3 bases, 9 bases remained unmatched. The CDR3 bases are TGTGCCAGCAGCCAGACTCTTGGACAGGGATACACTGAAGCTTTCTTT. It translates to CASSQTLGQGYTEAFF.